This T cell receptor (beta chain) was retrieved from a study of shared clonotypes between healthy human individuals. On this clone: The antigen remains unidentified.

Here immunoSEQ multiplex PCR was the method, and the copy in TCRdb shows in-frame clones only, minus some. This sample yields 740,000 or so clones, of which around 78% are seen a single time; roughly 2% belongs to the top ten. Whole-study findings and limits: Sampling covered blood only; tissue repertoires likely differ. Owing to a small donor count, the genetic and exposure-history diversity represented was limited.

Germline CDR1 SGHRS, CDR2 YFSETQ. This CDR3 comprises 14 residues. The V gene end was trimmed by 9 bases and the J gene end by 3 bases; junction bases not matched to a gene: 8. The gene calls are TRBV5-1 and TRBJ2-2, with 7 positions matching TRBD1. The sequence was obtained from a woman aged 30 to 39 in good health. What was sequenced was memory CD4+ T cells sorted from blood. Subset specified: CD45RA-negative fraction. Written as DNA, the CDR3 is TGCGCCACCACGGCCGGGACAGACACCGGGGAGCTGTTTTTT. Translated: CATTAGTDTGELFF.